This T cell receptor beta chain is from a study of technical replicates of blood from a handful of donors. The method was immunoSEQ multiplex PCR; TCRdb's version includes in-frame clones alone and lacks a portion of them. The sample lists over 85,000 clones, roughly 95% occurring once. Germline lookup yields CDR1 SGHAT and CDR2 FQNNGV. V lost 1 base and J lost 3; bases outside the gene matches: 6. The CDR3 consists of 16 residues. The receptor comes from a human donor in good health. The genes are TRBV11-2 and TRBJ2-7; 10 bases match TRBD1. The specimen sequenced was T cells isolated from PBMCs. The CDR3 bases are TGTGCCAGCAGCTTAGGGATGGGACAGGGGTACTACGAGCAGTACTTC. It specifies CASSLGMGQGYYEQYF. Looking up the rest from reference TRBV11-2 and TRBJ2-7 gives the full variable domain: EAGVAQSPRYKIIEKRQSVAFWCNPISGHATLYWYQQILGQGPKLLIQFQNNGVVDDSQLPKDRFSAERLKGVDSTLKIQPAKLEDSAVYLCASSLGMGQGYYEQYFGPGTRLTVT.